A selection of T cell receptor beta chains follows, all from one sample in a study of T-cell memory formation after mild COVID-19. TCRdb recomputed calls from the 5' RACE reads with MiXCR, one row per CDR3 protein. The table records approximately 290,000 distinct CDR3 sequences, roughly 15% of them present only once. The source material was PBMCs or a T cell subset sorted from them (not recorded which). The receptors come from a man younger than 35 who had mild COVID-19 (a few samples of this study predate the infection). Cell type and time point are not known. Each CDR3 is given with its conserved first and last residue. D genes are given only for firm matches. Some rows mark clone size as missing; the rest say once, few, many or name a class of expanded clone.

CDR3 protein	CDR3 DNA	clone size	D gene	V gene	J gene
CASSRTGGYEQYF	TGTGCCAGCAGCCGGACAGGGGGATACGAGCAGTACTTC	few	TRBD1	TRBV7-9	TRBJ2-7
CASSLSQGGTQYF	TGTGCCAGCAGTTTATCCCAGGGGGGGACCCAGTACTTC	NA	NA	TRBV27	TRBJ2-5
CASSEIRGGEQYF	TGTGCCAGCAGCGAGATCCGGGGGGGCGAGCAGTACTTC	NA	TRBD2	TRBV7-6	TRBJ2-7
CASSLYRASYEQYF	TGCGCCAGCAGCTTGTATCGGGCCTCCTACGAGCAGTACTTC	few	NA	TRBV5-1	TRBJ2-7
CASSTGLVGEQFF	TGTGCCAGCAGCACGGGACTAGTTGGGGAGCAGTTCTTC	NA	TRBD2	TRBV12-3/TRBV12-4	TRBJ2-1
CASSYVGRGLNSPLHF	TGTGCCAGCAGTTACGTCGGCAGGGGGCTTAATTCACCCCTCCACTTT	few	TRBD1	TRBV6-5	TRBJ1-6
CAWSPGLLATNEKLFF	TGTGCCTGGAGTCCGGGACTTCTTGCAACTAATGAAAAACTGTTTTTT	NA	NA	TRBV30	TRBJ1-4
CASSRTGSSGANVLTF	TGTGCCAGCAGTCGGACAGGGAGCTCTGGGGCCAACGTCCTGACTTTC	few	TRBD1	TRBV6-5	TRBJ2-6
CASSTRDEQYF	TGTGCCAGCAGCACCCGGGACGAGCAGTACTTC	few	NA	TRBV7-9	TRBJ2-7
CASSLVQYRGETQYF	TGTGCCAGCAGCTTAGTACAGTACAGGGGTGAGACCCAGTACTTC	NA	TRBD1	TRBV7-8	TRBJ2-5
CAWLSGTSVDTQYF	TGTGCCTGGCTGTCCGGGACTAGCGTGGATACGCAGTATTTT	few	TRBD2	TRBV30	TRBJ2-3
CASSYGQGATRGKLFF	TGTGCCAGCAGCTATGGACAGGGGGCCACCCGGGGAAAACTGTTTTTT	few	TRBD1	TRBV12-3/TRBV12-4	TRBJ1-4
CASSQIPGITGELFF	TGTGCCAGCAGTCAGATCCCGGGCATCACCGGGGAGCTGTTTTTT	many	NA	TRBV12-3/TRBV12-4	TRBJ2-2
CASSSNPGGGAEAFF	TGTGCCAGCAGTTCCAACCCGGGGGGGGGTGCTGAAGCTTTCTTT	few	NA	TRBV6-5	TRBJ1-1
CASSLHRVGTGELFF	TGTGCCAGCAGCCTCCACAGGGTAGGCACCGGGGAGCTGTTTTTT	NA	NA	TRBV11-2	TRBJ2-2
CASSQGENTEAFF	TGCGCCAGCAGCCAAGGGGAGAACACTGAAGCTTTCTTT	many	NA	TRBV5-1	TRBJ1-1
CASSSRGFSSGANVLTF	TGCGCCAGCAGCTCCCGGGGTTTTAGCTCTGGGGCCAACGTCCTGACTTTC	NA	NA	TRBV4-1	TRBJ2-6
CASSHGGRVNTEAFF	TGTGCCAGCAGCCACGGTGGGCGAGTGAACACTGAAGCTTTCTTT	few	NA	TRBV11-2	TRBJ1-1
CASSSPGQGHTQYF	TGTGCCAGCAGTTCACCGGGACAGGGTCACACGCAGTATTTT	NA	TRBD1	TRBV6-6	TRBJ2-3
CASSSYRDFTDTQYF	TGCGCCAGCAGCTCCTACAGGGATTTCACAGATACGCAGTATTTT	few	NA	TRBV4-1	TRBJ2-3
CATSGGTAPLHF	TGTGCTACCTCCGGGGGGACGGCACCCCTCCACTTT	NA	NA	TRBV6-6	TRBJ1-6
CSVGTSGVEDTQYF	TGCAGCGTTGGGACTAGCGGGGTAGAAGATACGCAGTATTTT	few	TRBD2	TRBV29-1	TRBJ2-3
CASLQGGRAFF	TGCGCCAGCCTACAGGGAGGTAGAGCTTTCTTT	NA	NA	TRBV5-1	TRBJ1-1
CASSLFGGELFF	TGTGCCAGCAGTTTATTTGGCGGGGAGCTGTTTTTT	NA	NA	TRBV12-3/TRBV12-4	TRBJ2-2
CATQSTGLGNQPQHF	TGTGCCACCCAGTCGACAGGGCTTGGGAATCAGCCCCAGCATTTT	few	TRBD1	TRBV7-9	TRBJ1-5
CASSIARGPETQYF	TGTGCCAGTAGTATAGCCCGGGGCCCAGAGACCCAGTACTTC	NA	NA	TRBV19	TRBJ2-5
CASSLGPVEQYF	TGTGCCAGCAGTTTAGGACCGGTCGAGCAGTACTTC	few	NA	TRBV12-3/TRBV12-4	TRBJ2-7
CATEPKNTEAFF	TGTGCCACCGAGCCAAAAAACACTGAAGCTTTCTTT	few	NA	TRBV28	TRBJ1-1
CASRMVRGRDNEQFF	TGCGCCAGCCGTATGGTACGGGGCAGGGACAATGAGCAGTTCTTC	few	NA	TRBV4-1	TRBJ2-1
CASSSHSGNTIYF	TGTGCCAGCAGCTCGCACTCTGGAAACACCATATATTTT	NA	NA	TRBV7-2	TRBJ1-3
CASSKLAVYGYTF	TGTGCCAGCAGCAAACTCGCCGTCTATGGCTACACCTTC	few	NA	TRBV21-1	TRBJ1-2
CASSLEGLRQPLKNIQYF	TGTGCCAGCAGCTTAGAGGGGCTGCGCCAACCTCTCAAAAACATTCAGTACTTC	NA	NA	TRBV7-2	TRBJ2-4
CASRGEGETQYF	TGTGCCAGCAGGGGGGAAGGAGAGACCCAGTACTTC	few	NA	TRBV6-2/TRBV6-3	TRBJ2-5
CASSDDGFSYNEQFF	TGTGCCAGCAGTGACGACGGATTCTCCTACAATGAGCAGTTCTTC	many	NA	TRBV25-1	TRBJ2-1
CASSRTWATGELFF	TGCGCCAGCAGCCGAACATGGGCGACCGGGGAGCTGTTTTTT	NA	NA	TRBV5-1	TRBJ2-2
CASTLSRQQETQYF	TGTGCCAGCACCCTCTCCCGACAGCAAGAGACCCAGTACTTC	few	NA	TRBV25-1	TRBJ2-5
CASSLGAYEQYF	TGTGCCAGCAGCCTGGGAGCCTACGAGCAGTACTTC	many	NA	TRBV7-9	TRBJ2-7
CASSLVGQRDSPLHF	TGTGCCAGCAGTTTAGTCGGACAGAGGGATTCACCCCTCCACTTT	few	NA	TRBV6-5	TRBJ1-6
CSVMTGIDSPLHF	TGCAGCGTTATGACAGGGATCGATTCACCCCTCCACTTT	NA	TRBD1	TRBV29-1	TRBJ1-6
CASSATGTSGYNEQFF	TGTGCCAGCAGTGCAACCGGGACTAGCGGCTACAATGAGCAGTTCTTC	NA	TRBD2	TRBV12-3/TRBV12-4	TRBJ2-1
CASTTSGGSGETQYF	TGTGCCAGCACCACTAGCGGGGGGTCCGGAGAGACCCAGTACTTC	NA	TRBD2	TRBV7-9	TRBJ2-5
CASSPTGIGQETQYF	TGTGCCAGCAGCCCCACAGGGATAGGTCAAGAGACCCAGTACTTC	many	NA	TRBV5-4	TRBJ2-5
CATTTPRQGGGETQYF	TGTGCCACCACTACCCCTCGGCAGGGCGGCGGAGAGACCCAGTACTTC	few	NA	TRBV7-9	TRBJ2-5
CATSDKGTSGKDTQYF	TGTGCCACCAGTGACAAAGGGACTAGCGGGAAGGATACGCAGTATTTT	few	TRBD2	TRBV24-1	TRBJ2-3
CASSITGARNQPQHF	TGTGCCAGTAGTATCACAGGGGCCAGAAATCAGCCCCAGCATTTT	many	TRBD1	TRBV19	TRBJ1-5
CASSLARDREIFEQFF	TGTGCCAGCAGCTTGGCGAGGGACAGGGAAATATTTGAGCAGTTCTTC	few	TRBD1	TRBV5-5	TRBJ2-1
CASSPRGGSLYGYTF	TGTGCCAGCAGTCCTAGAGGTGGATCCCTCTATGGCTACACCTTC	NA	NA	TRBV6-2/TRBV6-3	TRBJ1-2
CASSSQGRRFF	TGTGCCAGCAGCTCACAGGGTCGCAGGTTCTTC	NA	NA	TRBV13	TRBJ2-1